This TCR beta chain was profiled in a study of graft-versus-host responses after intestinal transplantation. With 4 bases removed from V and 1 base from J, the gap between germline ends came to 14 bases. The CDR3 extends over 15 amino acids. Germline V gene lookup returns CDR1 SGHRS and CDR2 YFSETQ. Method: immunoSEQ multiplex PCR; TCRdb's copy keeps in-frame clones and lacks some. The sample includes over 75,000 clones, roughly 82% of them seen just once. The sample here was PBMCs, taken 255 days after intestinal transplant. This receptor was obtained from a human patient who received an intestinal transplant, so some T cells may come from the graft donor. The V gene is TRBV5-1, the J gene TRBJ1-2, with D perhaps matching TRBD1 (6 bases). The CDR3 loop is CASSPWTEVNYGYTF. CDR3 nucleotide sequence: TGCGCCAGCAGCCCCTGGACAGAAGTTAACTATGGCTACACCTTC.